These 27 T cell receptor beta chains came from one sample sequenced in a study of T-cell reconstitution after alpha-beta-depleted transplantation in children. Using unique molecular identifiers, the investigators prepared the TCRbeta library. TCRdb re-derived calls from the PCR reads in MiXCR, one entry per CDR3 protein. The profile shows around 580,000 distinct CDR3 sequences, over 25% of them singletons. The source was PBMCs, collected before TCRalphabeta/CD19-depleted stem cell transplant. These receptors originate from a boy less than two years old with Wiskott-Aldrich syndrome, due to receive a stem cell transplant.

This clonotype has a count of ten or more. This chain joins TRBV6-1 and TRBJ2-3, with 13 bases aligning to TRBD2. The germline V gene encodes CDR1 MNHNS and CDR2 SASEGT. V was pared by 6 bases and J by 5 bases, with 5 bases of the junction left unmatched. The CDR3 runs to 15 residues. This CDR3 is CASSRLAGGGDTQYF. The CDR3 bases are TGTGCCAGCAGCCGACTAGCGGGAGGAGGAGATACGCAGTATTTT.

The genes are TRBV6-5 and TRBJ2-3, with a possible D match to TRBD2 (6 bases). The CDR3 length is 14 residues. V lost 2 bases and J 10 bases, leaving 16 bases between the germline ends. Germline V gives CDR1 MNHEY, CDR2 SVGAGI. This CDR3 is CASSYRRGGDSQYF. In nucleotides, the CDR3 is TGTGCCAGCAGTTACCGTCGGGGCGGGGATTCGCAGTATTTT.

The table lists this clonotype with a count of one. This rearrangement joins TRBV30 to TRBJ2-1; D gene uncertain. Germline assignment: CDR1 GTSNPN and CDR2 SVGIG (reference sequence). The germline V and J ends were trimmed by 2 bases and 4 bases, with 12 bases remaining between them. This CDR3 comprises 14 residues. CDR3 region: CAWSQTRNYNEQFF. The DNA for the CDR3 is TGTGCCTGGAGTCAAACGAGGAATTACAATGAGCAGTTCTTC.

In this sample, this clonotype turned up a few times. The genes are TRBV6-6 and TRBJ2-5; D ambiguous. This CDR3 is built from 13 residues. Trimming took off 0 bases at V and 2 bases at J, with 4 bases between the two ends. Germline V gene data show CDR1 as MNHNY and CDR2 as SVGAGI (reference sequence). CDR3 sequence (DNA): TGTGCCAGCAGTTACTCTGCTCAAGAGACCCAGTACTTC. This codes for CASSYSAQETQYF.

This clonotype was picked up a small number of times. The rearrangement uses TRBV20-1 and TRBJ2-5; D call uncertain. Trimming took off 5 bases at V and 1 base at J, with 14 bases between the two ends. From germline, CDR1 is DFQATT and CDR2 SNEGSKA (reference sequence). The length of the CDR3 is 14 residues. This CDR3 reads CSAPRTRSQETQYF. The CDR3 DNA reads TGCAGTGCTCCTAGGACGCGGAGCCAAGAGACCCAGTACTTC.

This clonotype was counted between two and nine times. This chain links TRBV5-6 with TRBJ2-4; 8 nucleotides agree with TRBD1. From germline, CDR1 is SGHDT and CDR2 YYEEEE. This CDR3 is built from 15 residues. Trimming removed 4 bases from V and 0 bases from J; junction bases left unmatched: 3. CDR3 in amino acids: CASSRTGLAKNIQYF. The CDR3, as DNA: TGTGCCAGCAGCCGGACAGGGCTAGCCAAAAACATTCAGTACTTC.

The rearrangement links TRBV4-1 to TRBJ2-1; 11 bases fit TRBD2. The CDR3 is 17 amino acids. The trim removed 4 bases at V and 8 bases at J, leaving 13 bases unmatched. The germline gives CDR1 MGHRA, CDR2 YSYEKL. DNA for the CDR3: TGCGCCAGCAGCCGAATACTAGCGGGAGTGCCGGGCGATGAGCAGTTCTTC. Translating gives CASSRILAGVPGDEQFF.

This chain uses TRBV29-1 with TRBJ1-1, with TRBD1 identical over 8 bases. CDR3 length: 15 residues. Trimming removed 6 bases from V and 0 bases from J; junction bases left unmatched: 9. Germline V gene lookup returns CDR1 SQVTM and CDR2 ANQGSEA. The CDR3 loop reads CSVLASTGVNTEAFF. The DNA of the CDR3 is TGCAGCGTCCTGGCCTCGACAGGGGTGAACACTGAAGCTTTCTTT.

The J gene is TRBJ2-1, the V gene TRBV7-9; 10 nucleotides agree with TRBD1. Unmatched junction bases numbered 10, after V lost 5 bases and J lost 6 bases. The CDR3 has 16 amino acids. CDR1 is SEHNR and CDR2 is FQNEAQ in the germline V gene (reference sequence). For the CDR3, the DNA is TGTGCCAGCAGCCGAATGGCCGGGACAGGGGTCAATGAGCAGTTCTTC. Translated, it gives CASSRMAGTGVNEQFF.

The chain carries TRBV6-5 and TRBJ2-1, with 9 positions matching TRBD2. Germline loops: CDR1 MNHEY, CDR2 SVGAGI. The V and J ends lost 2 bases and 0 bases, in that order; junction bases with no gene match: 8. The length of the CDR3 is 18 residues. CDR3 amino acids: CASSYPRTSESSYNEQFF. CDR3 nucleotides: TGTGCCAGCAGTTACCCACGGACTAGCGAGAGCTCCTACAATGAGCAGTTCTTC.

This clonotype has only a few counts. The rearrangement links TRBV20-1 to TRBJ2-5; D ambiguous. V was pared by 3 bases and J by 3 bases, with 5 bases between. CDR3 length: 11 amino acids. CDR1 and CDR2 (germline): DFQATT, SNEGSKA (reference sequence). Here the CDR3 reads CSAREKETQYF. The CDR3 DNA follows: TGCAGTGCTAGGGAAAAAGAGACCCAGTACTTC.

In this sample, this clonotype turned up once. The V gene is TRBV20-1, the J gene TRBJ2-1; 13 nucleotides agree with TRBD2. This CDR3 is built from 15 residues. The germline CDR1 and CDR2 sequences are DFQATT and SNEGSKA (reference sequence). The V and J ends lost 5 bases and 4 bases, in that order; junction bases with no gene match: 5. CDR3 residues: CSAYRTSGRYNEQFF. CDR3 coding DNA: TGCAGTGCTTATCGGACTAGCGGGAGATACAATGAGCAGTTCTTC.

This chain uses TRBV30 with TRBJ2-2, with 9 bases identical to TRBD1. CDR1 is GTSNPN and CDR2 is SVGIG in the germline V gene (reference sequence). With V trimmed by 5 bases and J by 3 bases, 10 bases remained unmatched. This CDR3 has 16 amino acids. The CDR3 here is CAWGMTGGGDTGELFF. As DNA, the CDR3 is TGTGCCTGGGGAATGACAGGGGGTGGGGACACCGGGGAGCTGTTTTTT.

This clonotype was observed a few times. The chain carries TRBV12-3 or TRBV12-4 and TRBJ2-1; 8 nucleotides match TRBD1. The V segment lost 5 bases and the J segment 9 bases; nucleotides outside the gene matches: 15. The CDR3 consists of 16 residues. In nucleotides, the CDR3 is TGTGCCAGCAGTCCAACCGGGACAGGACCCTCTGGTGAGCAGTTCTTC. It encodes CASSPTGTGPSGEQFF.

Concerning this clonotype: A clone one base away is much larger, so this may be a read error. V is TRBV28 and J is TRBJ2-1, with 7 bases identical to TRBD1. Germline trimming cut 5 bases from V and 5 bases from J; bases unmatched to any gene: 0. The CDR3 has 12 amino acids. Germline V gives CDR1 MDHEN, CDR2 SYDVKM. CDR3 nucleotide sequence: TGTGCCAGCAGTGACAGGGACAATGAGCAGTTCTTC. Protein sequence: CASSDRDNEQFF.

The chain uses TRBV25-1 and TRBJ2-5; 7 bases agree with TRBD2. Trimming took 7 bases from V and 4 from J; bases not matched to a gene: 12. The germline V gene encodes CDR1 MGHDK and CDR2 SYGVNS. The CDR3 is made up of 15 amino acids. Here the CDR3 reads CASKSVREAGETQYF. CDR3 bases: TGTGCCAGCAAGTCGGTACGGGAGGCAGGAGAGACCCAGTACTTC. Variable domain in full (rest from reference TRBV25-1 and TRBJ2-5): EADIYQTPRYLVIGTGKKITLECSQTMGHDKMYWYQQDPGMELHLIHYSYGVNSTEKGDLSSESTVSRIRTEHFPLTLESARPSHTSQYLCASKSVREAGETQYFGPGTRLLVL.

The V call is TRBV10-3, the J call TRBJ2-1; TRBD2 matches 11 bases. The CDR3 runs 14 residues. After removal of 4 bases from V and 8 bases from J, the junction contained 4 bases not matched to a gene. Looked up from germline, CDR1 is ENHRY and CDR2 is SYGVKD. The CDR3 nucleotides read TGTGCCATCAGTGTAGCGGGAGGGGGGCATGAGCAGTTCTTC. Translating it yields CAISVAGGGHEQFF.

For the CDR3, the DNA is TGTGCCAGCAGCCCGGACAGGGAGCGGCAGCCCCAGCATTTT. Its protein product is CASSPDRERQPQHF. The genes are TRBV3-1 and TRBJ1-5; 8 positions agree with TRBD1. The ends lost 4 bases at V and 7 bases at J; junction bases unmatched: 6. Germline V gene data show CDR1 as LGHDT and CDR2 as YNNKEL (reference sequence). The CDR3 contains 14 residues.

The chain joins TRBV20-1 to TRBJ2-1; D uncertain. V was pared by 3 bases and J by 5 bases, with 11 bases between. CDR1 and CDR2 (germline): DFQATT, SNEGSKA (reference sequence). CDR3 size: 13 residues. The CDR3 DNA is TGCAGTGCTAGTAGCAGGCTAGACAATGAGCAGTTCTTC. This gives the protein CSASSRLDNEQFF.

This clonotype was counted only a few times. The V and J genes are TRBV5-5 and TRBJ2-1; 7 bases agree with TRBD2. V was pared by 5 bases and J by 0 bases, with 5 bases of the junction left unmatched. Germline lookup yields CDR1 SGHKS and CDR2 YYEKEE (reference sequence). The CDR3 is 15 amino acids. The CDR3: CASRRLASSYNEQFF. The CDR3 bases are TGTGCCAGCAGGCGACTAGCCTCCTCCTACAATGAGCAGTTCTTC.

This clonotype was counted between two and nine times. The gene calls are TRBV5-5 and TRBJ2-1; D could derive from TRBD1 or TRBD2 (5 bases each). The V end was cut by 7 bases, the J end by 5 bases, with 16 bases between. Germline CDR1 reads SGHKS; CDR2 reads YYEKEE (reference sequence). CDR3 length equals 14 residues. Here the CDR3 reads CASRLGPHDNEQFF. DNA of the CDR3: TGTGCCAGCCGTTTGGGACCGCACGACAATGAGCAGTTCTTC.

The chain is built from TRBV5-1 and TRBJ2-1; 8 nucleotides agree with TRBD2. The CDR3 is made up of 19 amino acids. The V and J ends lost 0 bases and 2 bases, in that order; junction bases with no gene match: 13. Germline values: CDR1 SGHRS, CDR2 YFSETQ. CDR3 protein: CASSLVSGRQDGAYNEQFF. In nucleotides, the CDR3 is TGCGCCAGCAGCTTGGTGAGCGGGAGACAGGATGGGGCCTACAATGAGCAGTTCTTC. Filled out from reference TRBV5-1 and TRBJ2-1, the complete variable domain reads KAGVTQTPRYLIKTRGQQVTLSCSPISGHRSVSWYQQTPGQGLQFLFEYFSETQRNKGNFPGRFSGRQFSNSRSEMNVSTLELGDSALYLCASSLVSGRQDGAYNEQFFGPGTRLTVL.

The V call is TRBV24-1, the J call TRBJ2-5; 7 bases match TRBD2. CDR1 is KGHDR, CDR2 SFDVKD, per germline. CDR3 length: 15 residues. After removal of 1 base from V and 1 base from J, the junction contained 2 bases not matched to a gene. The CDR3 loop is CATSDFTGGQETQYF. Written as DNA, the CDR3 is TGTGCCACCAGTGATTTTACGGGGGGCCAAGAGACCCAGTACTTC.

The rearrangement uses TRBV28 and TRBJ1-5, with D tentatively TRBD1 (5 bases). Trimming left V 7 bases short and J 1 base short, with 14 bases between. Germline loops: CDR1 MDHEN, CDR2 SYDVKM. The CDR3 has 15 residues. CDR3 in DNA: TGTGCCAGCAAGGGGAGCCTATTAAGCAATCAGCCCCAGCATTTT. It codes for CASKGSLLSNQPQHF.

The CDR3 loop reads CASSQENEQFF. The CDR3 nucleotides are TGTGCCAGCAGCCAAGAGAATGAGCAGTTCTTC. V and J are TRBV3-1 and TRBJ2-1; D is unclear. Germline V gene lookup returns CDR1 LGHDT and CDR2 YNNKEL (reference sequence). V lost 0 bases and J lost 7, with 1 base in between. There are 11 residues in the CDR3.

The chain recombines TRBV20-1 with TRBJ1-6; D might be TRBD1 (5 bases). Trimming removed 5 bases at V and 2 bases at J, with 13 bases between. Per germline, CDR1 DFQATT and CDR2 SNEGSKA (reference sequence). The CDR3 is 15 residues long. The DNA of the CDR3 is TGCAGTGCTGTACAGGACGCAGCCTATAATTCACCCCTCCACTTT. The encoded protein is CSAVQDAAYNSPLHF.

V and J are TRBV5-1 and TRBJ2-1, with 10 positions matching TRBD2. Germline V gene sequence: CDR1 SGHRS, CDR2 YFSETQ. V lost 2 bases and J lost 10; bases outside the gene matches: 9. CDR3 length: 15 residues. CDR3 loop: CASSLLAGNLMEQFF. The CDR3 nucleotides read TGCGCCAGCAGCTTACTAGCGGGGAACTTGATGGAGCAGTTCTTC.